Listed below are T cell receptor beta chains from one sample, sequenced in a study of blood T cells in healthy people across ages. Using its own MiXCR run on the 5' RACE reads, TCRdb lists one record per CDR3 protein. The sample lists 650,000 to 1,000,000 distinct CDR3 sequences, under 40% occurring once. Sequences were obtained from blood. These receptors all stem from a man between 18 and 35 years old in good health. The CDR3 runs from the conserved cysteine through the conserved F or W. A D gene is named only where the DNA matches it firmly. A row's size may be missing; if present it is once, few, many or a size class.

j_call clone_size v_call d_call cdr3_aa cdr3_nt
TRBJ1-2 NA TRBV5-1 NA CASSWVGGPNYGYTF TGCGCCAGCAGCTGGGTCGGGGGCCCTAACTATGGCTACACCTTC
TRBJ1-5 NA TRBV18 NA CASSASGQPQHF TGTGCCAGCTCCGCTTCTGGTCAGCCCCAGCATTTT
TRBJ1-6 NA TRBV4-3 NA CASSQAYPGDGSPLHF TGCGCCAGCAGCCAAGCGTACCCAGGGGATGGTTCACCCCTCCACTTT
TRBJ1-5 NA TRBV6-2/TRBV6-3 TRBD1 CASSTTDRGHNQPQHF TGTGCCAGCAGTACAACTGACAGGGGGCACAATCAGCCCCAGCATTTT
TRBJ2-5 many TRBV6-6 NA CASSQWDRDILETQYF NA
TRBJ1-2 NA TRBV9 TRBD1 CASRATGLYGYTF TGTGCCAGCAGGGCGACAGGGCTGTATGGCTACACCTTC
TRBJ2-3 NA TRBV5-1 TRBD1 CASSVDREGDTQYF TGCGCCAGCAGCGTGGACAGGGAAGGAGATACGCAGTATTTT
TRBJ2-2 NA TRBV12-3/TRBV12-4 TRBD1 CASSPGTGLTGELFF TGTGCCAGCAGTCCCGGGACAGGGCTTACCGGGGAGCTGTTTTTT
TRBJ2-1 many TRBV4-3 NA CASSLTLSGGTLYNEQFF TGCGCCAGCAGCCTTACCCTCTCAGGCGGGACACTTTACAATGAGCAGTTCTTC
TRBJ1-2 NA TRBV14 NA CASSQVSLRGIGYGYTF TGTGCCAGCAGCCAAGTTTCTTTACGGGGGATCGGGTATGGCTACACCTTC
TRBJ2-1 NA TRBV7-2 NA CANSAALLSNEQFF TGTGCCAACAGCGCAGCCCTACTTAGCAATGAGCAGTTCTTC
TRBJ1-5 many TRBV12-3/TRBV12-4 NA CASSLRQGGNQPQHF TGTGCCAGCAGTTTAAGGCAGGGAGGCAATCAGCCCCAGCATTTT
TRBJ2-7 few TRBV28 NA CASSLTPAHEQYF TGTGCCAGCAGCCTAACACCAGCTCACGAGCAGTACTTC
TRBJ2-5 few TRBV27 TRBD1 CASSVRGRQRGVQETQYF TGTGCCAGCAGCGTTAGGGGGCGGCAGCGAGGGGTACAAGAGACCCAGTACTTC
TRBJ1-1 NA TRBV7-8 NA CASHRQLNTEAFF TGTGCCAGCCATCGACAACTGAACACTGAAGCTTTCTTT
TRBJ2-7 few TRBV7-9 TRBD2 CASSPGLATPVPSYNEQYF TGTGCCAGCAGCCCGGGACTAGCGACTCCTGTCCCCTCCTACAATGAGCAGTACTTC
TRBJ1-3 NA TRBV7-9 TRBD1 CASSRGGTDSGNTIYF TGTGCCAGCAGCCGGGGCGGGACAGACTCTGGAAACACCATATATTTT
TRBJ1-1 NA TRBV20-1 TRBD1 CSARDPGTAFTEAFF TGCAGTGCTAGAGATCCCGGGACAGCCTTCACTGAAGCTTTCTTT
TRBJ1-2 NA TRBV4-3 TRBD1 CASSLTGQGASGYTF TGCGCCAGCAGCCTAACGGGACAGGGGGCGAGTGGCTACACCTTC
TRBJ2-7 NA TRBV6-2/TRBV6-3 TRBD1 CASSQRDSSSYEQYF TGTGCCAGCAGTCAGAGGGACAGCAGCTCCTACGAGCAGTACTTC
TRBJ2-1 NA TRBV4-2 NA CASSRTESSYNEQFF TGTGCCAGCAGTCGGACAGAGAGCTCCTACAATGAGCAGTTCTTC
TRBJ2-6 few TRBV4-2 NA CASSRYLGRTSGANVLTF TGTGCCAGCAGCCGATACCTCGGACGGACGTCTGGGGCCAACGTCCTGACTTTC
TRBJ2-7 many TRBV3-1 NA CASSQISYEQYF TGTGCCAGCAGCCAGATCTCCTACGAGCAGTACTTC
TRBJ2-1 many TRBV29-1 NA CSGGRQQQFF TGCAGCGGGGGCCGACAGCAGCAGTTCTTC
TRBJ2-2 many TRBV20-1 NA CSASGTLNTGELFF TGCAGTGCCTCCGGGACACTGAACACCGGGGAGCTGTTTTTT
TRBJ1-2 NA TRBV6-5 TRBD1 CASSYLGGQVHHPNGYTF TGTGCCAGCAGTTACTTAGGGGGACAGGTACATCACCCCAATGGCTACACCTTC
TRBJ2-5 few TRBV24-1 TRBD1 CATSDSTGGQETQYF TGTGCCACCAGTGATTCGACAGGGGGCCAAGAGACCCAGTACTTC
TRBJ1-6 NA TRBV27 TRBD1 CASRGQVLGVYNSPLHF TGTGCCAGCAGGGGACAGGTCCTTGGGGTCTATAATTCACCCCTCCACTTT
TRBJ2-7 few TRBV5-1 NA CASSLGDPNNEQYF TGCGCCAGCAGCTTGGGGGACCCCAACAACGAGCAGTACTTC